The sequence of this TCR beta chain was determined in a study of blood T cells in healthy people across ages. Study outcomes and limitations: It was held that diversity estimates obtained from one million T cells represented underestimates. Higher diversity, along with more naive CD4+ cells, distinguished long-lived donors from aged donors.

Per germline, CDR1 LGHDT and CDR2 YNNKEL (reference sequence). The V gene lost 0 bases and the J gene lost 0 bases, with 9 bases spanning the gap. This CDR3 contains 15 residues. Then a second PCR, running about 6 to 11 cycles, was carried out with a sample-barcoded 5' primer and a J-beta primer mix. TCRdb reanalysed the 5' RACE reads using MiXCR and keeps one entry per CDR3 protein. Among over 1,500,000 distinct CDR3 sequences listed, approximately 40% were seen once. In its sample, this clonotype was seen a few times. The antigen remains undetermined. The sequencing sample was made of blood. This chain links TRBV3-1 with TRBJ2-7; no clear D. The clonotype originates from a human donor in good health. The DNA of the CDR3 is TGTGCCAGCAGCCAAGATGTGGATACCTCCTACGAGCAGTACTTC. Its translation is CASSQDVDTSYEQYF.